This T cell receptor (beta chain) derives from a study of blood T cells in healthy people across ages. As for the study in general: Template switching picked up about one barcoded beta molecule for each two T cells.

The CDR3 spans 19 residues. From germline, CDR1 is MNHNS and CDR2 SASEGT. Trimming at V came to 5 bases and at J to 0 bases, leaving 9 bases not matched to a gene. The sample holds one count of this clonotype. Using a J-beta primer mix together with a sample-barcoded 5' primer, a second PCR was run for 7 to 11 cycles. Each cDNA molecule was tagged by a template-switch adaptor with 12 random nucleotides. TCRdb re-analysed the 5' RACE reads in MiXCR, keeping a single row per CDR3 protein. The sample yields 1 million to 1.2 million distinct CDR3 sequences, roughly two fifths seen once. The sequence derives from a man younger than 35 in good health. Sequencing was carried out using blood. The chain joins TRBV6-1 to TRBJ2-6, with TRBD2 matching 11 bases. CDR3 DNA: TGTGCCAGCAGTCAATGGGGGACTAGCGGAACCTCTGGGGCCAACGTCCTGACTTTC. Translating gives CASSQWGTSGTSGANVLTF.